These 11 T cell receptor beta chains share one sample of origin, sequenced in a study of beta chain features in type 1 diabetes. The whole isolated RNA underwent reverse transcription, so sequencing captured expressed TCRB transcripts. The assay was immunoSEQ multiplex PCR, and TCRdb's table has in-frame clones only and misses some. The sample consists of 80,000 to 90,000 clones, roughly 30% of them appearing once. The sequenced sample consisted of stem cell memory CD4+ T cells from blood. These receptor sequences come from a woman in her late teens or twenties in good health.

This clone was observed a single time. The rearrangement uses TRBV23-1 and TRBJ1-5; D is perhaps TRBD1 (5 bases). TRBV23-1 counts as an open reading frame of uncertain function. V shed 0 bases and J shed 0 bases, with 12 bases lying between them. The CDR3 is 17 residues long. CDR3 amino acids: CASSQSAGGYSNQPQHF. Here the CDR3 DNA reads TGCGCCAGCAGTCAATCGGCGGGGGGGTATAGCAATCAGCCCCAGCATTTT.

The J gene is TRBJ1-2, the V gene TRBV6-5, with D unclear. V was pared by 7 bases and J by 4 bases, with 16 bases between. This CDR3 has 14 amino acids. Germline V gives CDR1 MNHEY, CDR2 SVGAGI. Here the CDR3 reads CASTPKRAFYGYTF. The CDR3 DNA is TGTGCCAGCACCCCGAAGAGGGCCTTCTATGGCTACACCTTC.

This clone was found a few times. The chain couples TRBV7-9 to TRBJ2-1; maybe TRBD2 (6 bases). Between the trimmed V and J ends, which lost 2 bases and 3 bases, there was a span of 11 bases. Germline lookup yields CDR1 SEHNR and CDR2 FQNEAQ (reference sequence). This CDR3 has 15 amino acids. The CDR3 bases are TGTGCCAGCAGCTTACACGGTAGCGGCTACAATGAGCAGTTCTTC. Its translation is CASSLHGSGYNEQFF.

The rearrangement uses TRBV9 and TRBJ1-1, with a possible D match to TRBD1 (5 bases). Trimming shortened V by 4 bases and J by 0 bases, and 13 bases separated the two germline ends. The length of the CDR3 is 15 residues. Germline V lookup: CDR1 SGDLS, CDR2 YYNGEE. The CDR3 loop is CASSPRVVMNTEAFF. CDR3 coding DNA: TGTGCCAGCAGCCCCAGGGTCGTCATGAACACTGAAGCTTTCTTT.

The chain carries TRBV2 and TRBJ2-3; the match to TRBD2 covers 8 bases. CDR3 length equals 13 residues. V was clipped by 5 bases and J by 4 bases; unmatched bases: 2. Germline V lookup: CDR1 SNHLY, CDR2 FYNNEI. CDR3 nucleotide sequence: TGTGCCAGCAGTCCGGGAGGGTCAGATACGCAGTATTTT. Translation: CASSPGGSDTQYF.

The genes are TRBV19 and TRBJ1-2; TRBD1 might be the D (6 bases). CDR3 length: 16 amino acids. Trimming pared 3 bases from V and 8 bases from J, leaving 22 bases between. CDR1 LNHDA and CDR2 SQIVND come from the germline V gene (reference sequence). The CDR3 is CASSISATGTSPGYTF. CDR3 coding DNA: TGTGCCAGTAGTATCTCCGCCACCGGGACAAGTCCCGGCTACACCTTC. Filled out from reference TRBV19 and TRBJ1-2, the complete variable domain reads DGGITQSPKYLFRKEGQNVTLSCEQNLNHDAMYWYRQDPGQGLRLIYYSQIVNDFQKGDIAEGYSVSREKKESFPLTVTSAQKNPTAFYLCASSISATGTSPGYTFGSGTRLTVV.

V and J are TRBV27 and TRBJ2-7, with D maybe TRBD1 (5 bases). Germline lookup yields CDR1 MNHEY and CDR2 SMNVEV (reference sequence). Trimming stripped 0 bases from V and 3 bases from J, with 6 bases between. The CDR3 spans 13 residues. CDR3 region: CASSLSRVYEQYF. The DNA for the CDR3 is TGTGCCAGCAGTTTATCCAGGGTCTACGAGCAGTACTTC.

This chain uses TRBV19 with TRBJ2-3; D possibly corresponds to TRBD2 (5 bases). V was shortened by 5 bases and J by 3 bases, with 12 bases between the two germline ends. Germline V gene data show CDR1 as LNHDA and CDR2 as SQIVND (reference sequence). The CDR3 has 14 amino acids. The CDR3 sequence is CASSPPWETDTQYF. In nucleotides, the CDR3 is TGTGCCAGTAGTCCACCTTGGGAGACAGATACGCAGTATTTT.

V and J are TRBV28 and TRBJ1-4; D gene uncertain. V gave up 6 bases and J gave up 6 bases, with 8 bases separating them. The germline CDR1 and CDR2 sequences are MDHEN and SYDVKM. The CDR3 totals 12 residues. CDR3 sequence (DNA): TGTGCCAGCAGGATAGAGGATGAAAAACTGTTTTTT. Translation: CASRIEDEKLFF. The full variable domain, completed using reference TRBV28 and TRBJ1-4, is DVKVTQSSRYLVKRTGEKVFLECVQDMDHENMFWYRQDPGLGLRLIYFSYDVKMKEKGDIPEGYSVSREKKERFSLILESASTNQTSMYLCASRIEDEKLFFGSGTQLSVL.

This chain uses TRBV18 with TRBJ2-1; D might be TRBD1 (6 bases). The CDR3 loop spans 16 amino acids. The ends were cut back, 1 base at V and 5 bases at J, with 15 bases in the middle. Germline values: CDR1 KGHSH, CDR2 LQKENI. The CDR3 DNA is TGTGCCAGCTCACCACAGGGGGTTAACATAGACAATGAGCAGTTCTTC. The encoded protein is CASSPQGVNIDNEQFF. Combining the CDR3 with reference TRBV18 and TRBJ2-1 gives the whole variable domain NAGVMQNPRHLVRRRGQEARLRCSPMKGHSHVYWYRQLPEEGLKFMVYLQKENIIDESGMPKERFSAEFPKEGPSILRIQQVVRGDSAAYFCASSPQGVNIDNEQFFGPGTRLTVL.

The J gene is TRBJ2-3, the V gene TRBV29-1; D might be TRBD2 (6 bases). CDR1 is SQVTM and CDR2 is ANQGSEA in the germline V gene. V shed 6 bases and J shed 4 bases, with 17 bases lying between them. This CDR3 is built from 14 residues. The CDR3 reads CSVASTGVADTQYF. The CDR3, as DNA: TGCAGCGTAGCCTCGACGGGGGTAGCAGATACGCAGTATTTT.